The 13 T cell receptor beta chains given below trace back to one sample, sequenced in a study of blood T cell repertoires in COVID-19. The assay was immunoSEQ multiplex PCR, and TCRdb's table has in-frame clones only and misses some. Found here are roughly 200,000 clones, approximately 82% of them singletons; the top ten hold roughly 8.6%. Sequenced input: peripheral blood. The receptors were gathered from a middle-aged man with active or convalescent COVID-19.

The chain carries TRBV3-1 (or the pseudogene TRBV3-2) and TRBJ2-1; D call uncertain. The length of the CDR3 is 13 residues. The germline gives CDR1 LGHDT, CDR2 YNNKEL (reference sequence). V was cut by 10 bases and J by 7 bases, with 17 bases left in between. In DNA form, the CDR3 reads TGTGCCACCAGAGACTCCTCTAAGAATGAGCAGTTCTTC. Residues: CATRDSSKNEQFF.

CDR3 nucleotides: TGTGCCAGCAGTTTGGGGGGGGGCACTGAAGCTTTCTTT. Its translation is CASSLGGGTEAFF. This rearrangement joins TRBV28 to TRBJ1-1; D is perhaps TRBD1 (5 bases). The CDR3 covers 13 residues. Trimming shortened V by 3 bases and J by 4 bases, and 9 bases separated the two germline ends. The germline V gene encodes CDR1 MDHEN and CDR2 SYDVKM.

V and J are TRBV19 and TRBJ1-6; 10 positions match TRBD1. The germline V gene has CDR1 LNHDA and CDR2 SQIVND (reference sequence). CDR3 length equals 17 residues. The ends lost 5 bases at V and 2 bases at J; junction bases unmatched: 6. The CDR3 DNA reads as TGTGCCAGTAGTTCCCGGGACAGGGGAACCTATAATTCACCCCTCCACTTT. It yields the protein CASSSRDRGTYNSPLHF.

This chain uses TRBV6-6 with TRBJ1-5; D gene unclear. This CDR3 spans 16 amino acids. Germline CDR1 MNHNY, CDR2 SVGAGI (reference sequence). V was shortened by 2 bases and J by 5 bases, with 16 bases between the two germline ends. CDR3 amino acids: CASSYIPGGIDQPQHF. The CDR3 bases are TGTGCCAGCAGTTACATCCCGGGAGGGATCGATCAGCCCCAGCATTTT.

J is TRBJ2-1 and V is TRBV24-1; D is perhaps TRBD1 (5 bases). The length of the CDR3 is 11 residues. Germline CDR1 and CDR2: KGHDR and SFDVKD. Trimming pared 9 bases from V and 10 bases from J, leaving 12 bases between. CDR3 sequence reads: CATAGWSEQFF. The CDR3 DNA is TGTGCCACCGCAGGGTGGAGCGAGCAGTTCTTC.

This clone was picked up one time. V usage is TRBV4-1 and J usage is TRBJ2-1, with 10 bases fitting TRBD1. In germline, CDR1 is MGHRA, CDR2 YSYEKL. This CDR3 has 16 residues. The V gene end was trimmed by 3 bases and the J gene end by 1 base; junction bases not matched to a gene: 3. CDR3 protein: CASSHRDRGSYNEQFF. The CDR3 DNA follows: TGCGCCAGCAGCCACCGGGACAGGGGATCCTACAATGAGCAGTTCTTC.

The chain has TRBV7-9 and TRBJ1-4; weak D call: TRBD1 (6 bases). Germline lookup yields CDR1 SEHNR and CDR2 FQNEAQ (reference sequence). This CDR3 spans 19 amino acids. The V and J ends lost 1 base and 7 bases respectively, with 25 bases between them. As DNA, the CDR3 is TGTGCCAGCAGCTTAGGGGCTCTACAGGGTCGGTATCGGGTTGAAAAACTGTTTTTT. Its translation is CASSLGALQGRYRVEKLFF.

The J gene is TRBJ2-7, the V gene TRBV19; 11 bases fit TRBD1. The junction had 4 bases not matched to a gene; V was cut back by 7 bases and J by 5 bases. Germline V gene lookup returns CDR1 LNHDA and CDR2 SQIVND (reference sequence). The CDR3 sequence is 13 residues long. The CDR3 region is CASMGQGDHEQYF. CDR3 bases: TGTGCCAGTATGGGACAGGGGGATCACGAGCAGTACTTC.

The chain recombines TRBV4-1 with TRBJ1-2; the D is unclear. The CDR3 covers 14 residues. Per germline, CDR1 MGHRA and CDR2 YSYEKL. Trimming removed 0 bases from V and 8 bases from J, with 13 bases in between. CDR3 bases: TGCGCCAGCAGCCAAGATTTGGGAGTCCGGGGCTACACCTTC. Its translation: CASSQDLGVRGYTF.

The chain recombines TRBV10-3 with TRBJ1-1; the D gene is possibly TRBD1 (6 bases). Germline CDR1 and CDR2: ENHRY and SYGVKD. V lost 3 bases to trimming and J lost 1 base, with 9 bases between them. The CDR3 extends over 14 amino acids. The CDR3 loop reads CAISDRGSNTEAFF. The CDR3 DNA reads TGTGCCATCAGTGACAGGGGCTCGAACACTGAAGCTTTCTTT.

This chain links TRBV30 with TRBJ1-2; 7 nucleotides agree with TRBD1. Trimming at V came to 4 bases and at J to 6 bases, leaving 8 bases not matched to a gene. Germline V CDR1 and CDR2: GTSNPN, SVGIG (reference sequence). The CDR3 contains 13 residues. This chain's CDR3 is CAWTDRDWNGYTF. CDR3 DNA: TGTGCCTGGACCGACAGGGATTGGAATGGCTACACCTTC.

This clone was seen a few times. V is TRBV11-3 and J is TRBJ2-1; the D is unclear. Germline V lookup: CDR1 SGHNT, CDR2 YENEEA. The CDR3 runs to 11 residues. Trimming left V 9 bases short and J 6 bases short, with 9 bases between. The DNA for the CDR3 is TGTGCCAGTAGACTCAGCAATGAGCAGTTCTTC. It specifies CASRLSNEQFF.

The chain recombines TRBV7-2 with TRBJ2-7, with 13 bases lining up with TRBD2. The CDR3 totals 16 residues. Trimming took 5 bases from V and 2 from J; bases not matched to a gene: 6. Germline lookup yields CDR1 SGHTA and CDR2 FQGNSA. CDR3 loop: CASSPRTSGGTYEQYF. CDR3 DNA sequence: TGTGCCAGCAGCCCAAGGACTAGCGGGGGAACCTACGAGCAGTACTTC.